These T cell receptor beta chains were read from a single sample in a study of CD8 T cells in cerebrospinal fluid in Alzheimer's disease. For each CDR3 protein, TCRdb gives one entry from its re-call of the 10x single-cell sequencing reads, without DNA. The sample's table shows 850 to 1,300 distinct CDR3 sequences. The sample taken for sequencing was cerebrospinal fluid. These receptors were taken from a human donor in good health. The CDR3 runs from the conserved cysteine through the conserved F or W. The size field is filled for only some rows; it gives once, few, many or a size class.

cdr3_aa	clone_size	v_call	j_call
CALPAPHLGYTF	medium-sized	TRBV2	TRBJ1-2
CASSYPDRSPDTQYF	medium-sized	TRBV6-6	TRBJ2-3
CASKAEAELHRELFF	large	TRBV5-1	TRBJ2-2
CASSLFSGAGNTIYF	medium-sized	TRBV7-6	TRBJ1-3
CSAIPTSGFDNEQFF	medium-sized	TRBV20-1	TRBJ2-1
CASSESVHLNQPQHF	medium-sized	TRBV6-1	TRBJ1-5
CASSAIYEQYF	medium-sized	TRBV9	TRBJ2-7
CASSQDLASTEAFF	large	TRBV4-1	TRBJ1-1
CSVPRRGQETQYF	medium-sized	TRBV20-1	TRBJ2-5
CASSLGMGGDGYTF	medium-sized	TRBV5-1	TRBJ1-2
CASSRQDREQYF	medium-sized	TRBV5-6	TRBJ2-7
CASSLGDYEQYF	large	TRBV28	TRBJ2-7
CASSLGASGLVTYEQYF	medium-sized	TRBV5-5	TRBJ2-7
CASSLGGERRQYF	large	TRBV7-8	TRBJ2-3
CASSGIHEPQHF	medium-sized	TRBV19	TRBJ1-5
CASSVSSKSQAGELFF	medium-sized	TRBV9	TRBJ2-2
CASSQRREGQRNIQYF	medium-sized	TRBV4-1	TRBJ2-4
CASSLAPGADGNTIYF	NA	TRBV5-1	TRBJ1-3
CASSSGMGTGVGNEQFF	medium-sized	TRBV6-5	TRBJ2-1
CATSDPRQGAYEQYF	NA	TRBV24-1	TRBJ2-7
CASSLTSGGVEQYF	NA	TRBV12-3/TRBV12-4	TRBJ2-7
CASSPAGQGLMNTEAFF	medium-sized	TRBV18	TRBJ1-1
CASSLSSGSGTYEQYF	medium-sized	TRBV5-4	TRBJ2-7
CASSRDSYYEQYF	large	TRBV6-6	TRBJ2-7
CASSQTVYTEAFF	medium-sized	TRBV27	TRBJ1-1
CASSLGTGEGGIQYF	large	TRBV5-1	TRBJ2-4
CASSSRQTNEQFF	medium-sized	TRBV11-3	TRBJ2-1
CASSFLDFAETQYF	medium-sized	TRBV7-9	TRBJ2-5
CASSLGLAGGIQETQYF	medium-sized	TRBV5-1	TRBJ2-5
CSVKRSRQGSPTQYF	large	TRBV20-1	TRBJ2-3
CSAREDRSAGYTF	medium-sized	TRBV20-1	TRBJ1-2
CASSWGLKSLYEQYF	large	TRBV5-1	TRBJ2-7
CASSLGDTGYNSPLHF	large	TRBV5-1	TRBJ1-6
CASSLGTGSNQPQHF	medium-sized	TRBV5-1	TRBJ1-5
CASSYVQGNEQFF	large	TRBV5-5	TRBJ2-1
CANRAGDRPLYEQYF	medium-sized	TRBV6-5	TRBJ2-7
CASSLGQDIGELFF	large	TRBV7-6	TRBJ2-2
CASSLFGGPNTGELFF	medium-sized	TRBV5-1	TRBJ2-2
CSVGAGLRVDGYTF	medium-sized	TRBV29-1	TRBJ1-2
CASKTGDGRTDTQYF	large	TRBV28	TRBJ2-3
CSARGLGASYEQYF	large	TRBV20-1	TRBJ2-7
CASSPLYKGGYNTGELFF	medium-sized	TRBV18	TRBJ2-2
CASKTSRAKDTQYF	NA	TRBV19	TRBJ2-3
CASGQKRWNTEAFF	large	TRBV11-2	TRBJ1-1
CASSNTGTQPQHF	large	TRBV7-2	TRBJ1-5
CASSLGGVSGANVLTF	medium-sized	TRBV4-1	TRBJ2-6
CASSPGTGYDTQYF	large	TRBV7-2	TRBJ2-3
CAIRPTGGWDEKLFF	medium-sized	TRBV10-3	TRBJ1-4
CASSLGLERDTQYF	large	TRBV7-2	TRBJ2-3
CASKKEGQSYGYTF	medium-sized	TRBV6-1	TRBJ1-2
CASSSRTSTYEQYF	medium-sized	TRBV6-1	TRBJ2-7
CASSLMADQPQHF	medium-sized	TRBV12-3/TRBV12-4	TRBJ1-5
CASSLAPTSTNEQFF	large	TRBV7-2	TRBJ2-1